The 29 T cell receptor beta chains reported below all come from one sample, sequenced in a study of T cells in Graves' hyperthyroidism and ophthalmopathy. RNA transcripts were the template for amplifying TCR beta CDR3 regions. The study used the HTBI primer set for a first-round RT-PCR of the TCR CDR3. One entry per CDR3 protein results from TCRdb running MiXCR on the multiplex PCR reads. Here the sample spans hundreds of thousands of distinct CDR3 sequences, 11% to 15% being singletons. Sequencing input: blood. Every receptor here comes from a woman between 18 and 30 years old with Graves' hyperthyroidism.

The sample holds a few counts of this clonotype. For the CDR3, the DNA is TGTGCCATCAGGAGGGGGCAGGACCCCGAGAGAGAGCAGTACTTC. It encodes CAIRRGQDPEREQYF. The V and J genes are TRBV10-3 and TRBJ2-7, with 7 bases identical to TRBD1. The CDR3 is 15 amino acids. CDR1 is ENHRY, CDR2 SYGVKD, per germline. V trimming: 6 bases; J trimming: 7 bases; junction bases outside the gene matches: 15.

The sample holds many counts of this clonotype. The rearrangement links TRBV20-1 to TRBJ2-1; no firm D call. Germline values: CDR1 DFQATT, CDR2 SNEGSKA (reference sequence). The CDR3 has 15 residues. Trimming removed 3 bases from V and 4 bases from J, with 16 bases in between. CDR3 in DNA: TGCAGTGCTAGTCTGACTCGATTCAGGTACAATGAGCAGTTCTTC. It codes for CSASLTRFRYNEQFF.

There are many counts of this clonotype. The chain carries TRBV7-9 and TRBJ1-2; D is perhaps TRBD1 (5 bases). Germline CDR1 is SEHNR and CDR2 is FQNEAQ (reference sequence). V lost 5 bases to trimming and J lost 5 bases, with 12 bases between them. The CDR3 runs 13 residues. CDR3 nucleotide sequence: TGTGCCAGCAGCCTCGACAGCGCTTATGGCTACACCTTC. It specifies CASSLDSAYGYTF. The complete variable domain, with remaining parts taken from reference TRBV7-9 and TRBJ1-2, reads DTGVSQNPRHKITKRGQNVTFRCDPISEHNRLYWYRQTLGQGPEFLTYFQNEAQLEKSRLLSDRFSAERPKGSFSTLEIQRTEQGDSAMYLCASSLDSAYGYTFGSGTRLTVV.

This clonotype was detected ten times or more. J is TRBJ1-1 and V is TRBV7-2; the match to TRBD1 covers 8 bases. The CDR3 consists of 14 residues. The V gene end was trimmed by 8 bases and the J gene end by 4 bases; junction bases not matched to a gene: 9. Germline-derived CDR1 and CDR2 are SGHTA and FQGNSA. The CDR3 reads CASSDRGTPTEAFF. The CDR3 DNA reads as TGTGCCAGCTCAGACAGGGGCACTCCCACTGAAGCTTTCTTT. The full variable domain, rest sourced from reference TRBV7-2 and TRBJ1-1, is GAGVSQSPSNKVTEKGKDVELRCDPISGHTALYWYRQSLGQGLEFLIYFQGNSAPDKSGLPSDRFSAERTGGSVSTLTIQRTQQEDSAVYLCASSDRGTPTEAFFGQGTRLTVV.

This clonotype was seen repeatedly, ten times or more. The chain uses TRBV29-1 and TRBJ2-1; possibly TRBD1 for D (5 bases). Germline CDR1 is SQVTM and CDR2 is ANQGSEA. This CDR3 spans 10 amino acids. V was trimmed by 5 bases and J by 6 bases, leaving 5 bases between them. The CDR3 DNA reads TGCAGCGTTACAGGCAATGAGCAGTTCTTC. Protein product: CSVTGNEQFF.

This clonotype appeared many times. The chain recombines TRBV30 with TRBJ1-1; D is uncertain. The germline V gene encodes CDR1 GTSNPN and CDR2 SVGIG (reference sequence). The CDR3 is made up of 12 amino acids. The ends were cut back, 4 bases at V and 11 bases at J, with 17 bases in the middle. The chain's CDR3 is CAWTTVRGLAFF. In DNA, the CDR3 is TGTGCCTGGACGACGGTAAGAGGGCTGGCTTTCTTT.

This clonotype was recorded at least ten times. The chain recombines TRBV10-1 with TRBJ2-3, with D hard to call. Looked up from germline, CDR1 is WNHNN and CDR2 is SYGVQD (reference sequence). The CDR3 totals 14 residues. Trimming took 3 bases from V and 1 from J, leaving 8 bases between them. The chain's CDR3 is CASSERVGTDTQYF. Here the CDR3 DNA reads TGCGCCAGCAGTGAACGGGTCGGCACAGATACGCAGTATTTT.

The DNA for the CDR3 is TGTGCCAGCGAGGGAGGCCCCAATGGTCGAGACGAGCAGTACTTC. This encodes CASEGGPNGRDEQYF. The chain uses TRBV13 and TRBJ2-7, with D maybe TRBD2 (6 bases). The germline V and J ends were trimmed by 8 bases and 5 bases, with 22 bases remaining between them. This CDR3 is 15 amino acids long. Germline values: CDR1 PRHDT, CDR2 FYEKMQ (reference sequence).

The chain carries TRBV18 and TRBJ2-1; D is possibly TRBD2 (5 bases). This CDR3 is built from 16 residues. V gave up 0 bases and J gave up 1 base, with 10 bases separating them. From germline, CDR1 is KGHSH and CDR2 LQKENI. CDR3 amino acids: CASSPPEVASYNEQFF. In DNA form, the CDR3 reads TGTGCCAGCTCACCACCGGAGGTAGCTTCCTACAATGAGCAGTTCTTC.

This clonotype has a count of ten or more. The gene calls are TRBV3-1 and TRBJ2-3; unclear D gene. V lost 5 bases and J 2 bases, leaving 17 bases between the germline ends. The CDR3 runs to 16 residues. Germline V gene sequence: CDR1 LGHDT, CDR2 YNNKEL (reference sequence). CDR3 nucleotide sequence: TGTGCCAGCAGCGCCCGCCTAATTTCCCCCACAGATACGCAGTATTTT. The encoded protein is CASSARLISPTDTQYF.

For this clonotype: A read error may account for a junction end that differs from germline. The chain links TRBV19 to TRBJ1-1; perhaps TRBD1 as D (6 bases). CDR3 length: 14 residues. Looked up from germline, CDR1 is LNHDA and CDR2 is SQIVND (reference sequence). CDR3 DNA sequence: TGTGCCAGTAGTATCGGACAGATGAACACTGAAGTTTTCTTT. It specifies CASSIGQMNTEVFF.

There are many counts of this clonotype. The V and J genes are TRBV6-1 and TRBJ1-2; tentatively, D is TRBD1 (5 bases). This CDR3 has 14 residues. Trimming stripped 3 bases from V and 4 bases from J, with 12 bases between. CDR1 and CDR2 from the germline V gene are MNHNS and SASEGT. In DNA, the CDR3 is TGTGCCAGCAGTGATGCCTGGACAATCTATGGCTACACCTTC. As protein: CASSDAWTIYGYTF.

In its sample, this clonotype was seen many times. The chain uses TRBV14 and TRBJ2-5; tentative D call: TRBD2 (6 bases). The CDR3 has 16 amino acids. V shed 1 base and J shed 2 bases, with 14 bases lying between them. In germline, CDR1 is SGHDN, CDR2 FVKESK. The DNA for the CDR3 is TGTGCCAGCAGCCAAGTTTTAGCGGCAGAGCAAGAGACCCAGTACTTC. Protein: CASSQVLAAEQETQYF.

This clonotype has ten or more counts. The gene calls are TRBV11-2 and TRBJ1-1; TRBD1 is a possible D gene (6 bases). The V end lost 2 bases, the J end lost 2 bases, and 24 bases lay between the germline ends. CDR1 is SGHAT, CDR2 FQNNGV, per germline. The CDR3 covers 19 residues. The CDR3 coding sequence is TGTGCCAGCAGCTTACGGGGACGAGTGTCGACAGGCCTAAACACTGAAGCTTTCTTT. It yields the protein CASSLRGRVSTGLNTEAFF.

This chain joins TRBV4-3 and TRBJ2-3; 11 nucleotides agree with TRBD1. The J segment lost 8 bases and the V segment lost 0 bases, leaving 4 bases of the junction unmatched. This CDR3 is built from 15 residues. Germline CDR1 reads LGHNA; CDR2 reads YSLEER. CDR3 loop: CASSQEDRGQVTQYF. For the CDR3, the DNA is TGCGCCAGCAGCCAAGAGGACAGGGGGCAAGTTACGCAGTATTTT.

This clonotype was detected many times. The chain is built from TRBV7-2 and TRBJ2-7; 10 nucleotides match TRBD2. The CDR3 extends over 16 amino acids. With 6 bases clipped from V and 6 bases from J, the junction kept 14 bases outside the gene matches. The germline gives CDR1 SGHTA, CDR2 FQGNSA. The DNA for the CDR3 is TGTGCCAGCAGGGAAGCTCTAGCGGGAGAATGGAGCGAGCAGTACTTC. Amino acids: CASREALAGEWSEQYF.

This clonotype was observed a handful of times. This chain joins TRBV25-1 and TRBJ2-5, with unresolved D. Germline CDR1 and CDR2: MGHDK and SYGVNS. V shed 3 bases and J shed 7 bases, with 15 bases lying between them. CDR3 length: 14 amino acids. CDR3 in DNA: TGTGCCAGCAGTGACTGGACCACACCGGCGACCCAGTACTTC. Its translation: CASSDWTTPATQYF.

The table lists this clonotype with many counts. The chain joins TRBV20-1 to TRBJ2-1; D is unresolved. In germline, CDR1 is DFQATT, CDR2 SNEGSKA (reference sequence). The V and J ends lost 4 bases and 7 bases respectively, with 8 bases between them. This CDR3 comprises 11 residues. The CDR3 DNA sequence: TGCAGTGCTACCCAAGCTAATGAGCAGTTCTTC. Protein sequence: CSATQANEQFF.

The chain uses TRBV6-1 and TRBJ2-5; possible D gene TRBD2, 6 bases. CDR1 and CDR2 from the germline V gene are MNHNS and SASEGT. Trimming removed 5 bases from V and 1 base from J, with 14 bases in between. This CDR3 region has 15 residues. In nucleotides, the CDR3 is TGTGCCAGCAGTTATGCGGGACGGACCCAAGAGACCCAGTACTTC. Translated: CASSYAGRTQETQYF.

The rearrangement links TRBV20-1 to TRBJ2-7, with 10 bases identical to TRBD2. Germline CDR1 DFQATT, CDR2 SNEGSKA (reference sequence). The CDR3 length is 15 residues. V dropped 0 bases and J dropped 4; count of bases not matched to a gene: 6. CDR3 DNA: TGCAGTGCTAGAGATAGGGGGACTAGCGCTTACGAGCAGTACTTC. This codes for CSARDRGTSAYEQYF.

This clonotype has ten or more counts. The J gene is TRBJ1-2, the V gene TRBV6-5; a weak D match, TRBD1 (6 bases). The CDR3 has 14 residues. The germline V gene encodes CDR1 MNHEY and CDR2 SVGAGI. V dropped 2 bases and J dropped 8 bases, with 15 bases sitting between them. In DNA, the CDR3 is TGTGCCAGCAGTTACCTCTTGGACAGTTTGGGCTACACCTTC. It encodes CASSYLLDSLGYTF.

In its sample, this clonotype was seen many times. The genes are TRBV18 and TRBJ2-5; perhaps TRBD1 as D (5 bases). Trimming cost V 2 bases and J 4 bases, with 5 bases left between them. CDR1 is KGHSH, CDR2 LQKENI, per germline. CDR3 size: 12 residues. This chain's CDR3 is CASSPGAETQYF. The CDR3 DNA sequence: TGTGCCAGCTCACCAGGGGCAGAGACCCAGTACTTC. The variable domain in full, completed from reference TRBV18 and TRBJ2-5, reads NAGVMQNPRHLVRRRGQEARLRCSPMKGHSHVYWYRQLPEEGLKFMVYLQKENIIDESGMPKERFSAEFPKEGPSILRIQQVVRGDSAAYFCASSPGAETQYFGPGTRLLVL.

This clonotype showed up many times. Here the CDR3 reads CSASPTGQETQYF. CDR3 DNA sequence: TGCAGTGCTAGCCCCACGGGGCAAGAGACCCAGTACTTC. This rearrangement joins TRBV20-1 to TRBJ2-5; D may be TRBD2 (5 bases). CDR3 length: 13 amino acids. Per germline, CDR1 DFQATT and CDR2 SNEGSKA (reference sequence). V was cut by 3 bases and J by 2 bases, with 10 bases left in between.

This clonotype was counted many times. The V call is TRBV28, the J call TRBJ2-4, with D uncertain. The V end lost 2 bases, the J end lost 7 bases, and 3 bases lay between the germline ends. Germline V CDR1 and CDR2: MDHEN, SYDVKM. This CDR3 contains 11 residues. CDR3 protein: CASSLRNIQYF. CDR3 nucleotides: TGTGCCAGCAGTTTAAGGAACATTCAGTACTTC.

The chain carries TRBV9 and TRBJ1-3; D perhaps matches TRBD1 (6 bases). Trimming stripped 3 bases from V and 11 bases from J, with 18 bases between. Germline V CDR1 and CDR2: SGDLS, YYNGEE. This CDR3 contains 14 residues. The CDR3 reads CASSDLQGRQPIYF. The CDR3 region has the DNA TGTGCCAGCAGCGACCTACAGGGCCGGCAGCCCATATATTTT.

This chain joins TRBV20-1 and TRBJ2-3; TRBD1 aligns across 7 bases. There are 14 residues in the CDR3. Germline CDR1 DFQATT, CDR2 SNEGSKA (reference sequence). V shed 5 bases, J shed 0 bases, and the junction held 5 bases outside the gene matches. DNA of the CDR3: TGCAGTGCTTCCCGACAGGGTAGCACAGATACGCAGTATTTT. Its protein product is CSASRQGSTDTQYF.

This clonotype has a count of ten or more. The chain is built from TRBV12-3 or TRBV12-4 and TRBJ1-2, with D possibly TRBD1 on 5 matching bases. The length of the CDR3 is 11 residues. The V gene lost 3 bases and the J gene lost 7 bases, with 6 bases spanning the gap. This CDR3 is CASSLTAGYTF. The CDR3 DNA reads as TGTGCCAGCAGTTTGACAGCTGGCTACACCTTC.

The V and J genes are TRBV4-2 and TRBJ2-1; 10 nucleotides align to TRBD2. J lost 4 bases, V lost 1 base, and 7 bases had no gene match. Germline assignment: CDR1 LGHNA and CDR2 YNFKEQ. The CDR3 length is 17 residues. The CDR3 nucleotides are TGTGCCAGCAGCCAAGGGGCCGGGACTAGCGCTTACAATGAGCAGTTCTTC. Translation: CASSQGAGTSAYNEQFF.

This clonotype was observed at least ten times. The chain has TRBV4-2 and TRBJ2-1, with a weak D call TRBD2 (5 bases). Trimming shortened V by 1 base and J by 0 bases, and 13 bases separated the two germline ends. Germline CDR1 and CDR2: LGHNA and YNFKEQ. The CDR3 is 17 residues long. The CDR3, as DNA: TGTGCCAGCAGCCAAGTCGGACTCGTCAGCTCCTACAATGAGCAGTTCTTC. This encodes CASSQVGLVSSYNEQFF.